This passage covers 18 T cell receptor beta chains from one sample sequenced in a study of T cell changes during pregnancy in multiple sclerosis. Sequencing used immunoSEQ multiplex PCR; TCRdb keeps in-frame clones, though not all of them. The table lists about 130,000 clones, roughly 95% of them singletons. This specimen was peripheral blood, taken after pregnancy. The origin of the receptors is a female donor with multiple sclerosis, enrolled in a pregnancy study.

The rearrangement joins TRBV5-5 to TRBJ2-7, with TRBD1 as a possible D gene (5 bases). The V end was cut by 2 bases, the J end by 2 bases, with 11 bases between. Germline loops: CDR1 SGHKS, CDR2 YYEKEE (reference sequence). The CDR3 covers 14 residues. The CDR3 DNA follows: TGTGCCAGCAGCTTAGCGCAGGGCCCCTACGAGCAGTACTTC. Protein product: CASSLAQGPYEQYF.

V usage is TRBV7-6 and J usage is TRBJ1-1; unclear D gene. CDR3 length equals 15 residues. Germline loops: CDR1 SGHVS, CDR2 FNYEAQ. Between the trimmed V and J ends, which lost 1 base and 1 base, there was a span of 10 bases. The CDR3: CASSLGAGGNTEAFF. DNA of the CDR3: TGTGCCAGCAGCTTAGGGGCCGGAGGGAACACTGAAGCTTTCTTT.

This chain uses TRBV28 with TRBJ2-7, with D possibly TRBD2 on 6 matching bases. CDR3 length equals 14 residues. Trimming left V 2 bases short and J 4 bases short, with 12 bases between. The V gene's germline CDR1 is MDHEN and CDR2 SYDVKM. Here the CDR3 reads CASSLAGRKYEQYF. DNA of the CDR3: TGTGCCAGCAGTTTAGCGGGGAGGAAGTACGAGCAGTACTTC.

About this clone: A junction end diverges from the germline sequence, so it may reflect a read error. J is TRBJ2-7 and V is TRBV2; 7 bases are shared with TRBD1. CDR1 is SNHLY and CDR2 is FYNNEI in the germline V gene. There are 13 residues in the CDR3. CDR3: CASSATTGISRNF. CDR3 nucleotides: TGTGCCAGCAGTGCAACGACAGGGATTAGTAGGAACTTC. Full variable domain (remainder filled in from reference TRBV2 and TRBJ2-7): EPEVTQTPSHQVTQMGQEVILRCVPISNHLYFYWYRQILGQKVEFLVSFYNNEISEKSEIFDDQFSVERPDGSNFTLKIRSTKLEDSAMYFCASSATTGISRNFGPGTRLTVT.

This chain links TRBV4-3 with TRBJ2-1; TRBD2 matches at 9 bases. The CDR3 is 18 amino acids. V dropped 2 bases and J dropped 4; count of bases not matched to a gene: 12. Germline CDR1 is LGHNA and CDR2 is YSLEER. For the CDR3, the DNA is TGCGCCAGCAGCCAAACCCACTTTACTAGCGGGCGATACAATGAGCAGTTCTTC. Its translation is CASSQTHFTSGRYNEQFF.

The chain employs TRBV6-5 and TRBJ2-7; TRBD2 agrees at 10 bases. Germline V gene data show CDR1 as MNHEY and CDR2 as SVGAGI. J lost 1 base, V lost 6 bases, and 6 bases had no gene match. The length of the CDR3 is 15 residues. CDR3 sequence (DNA): TGTGCCAGCAGGGGACTAGCGCTCTCTTCCTACGAGCAGTACTTC. The encoded protein is CASRGLALSSYEQYF.

The chain links TRBV5-4 to TRBJ2-2; no firm D call. Trimming took off 0 bases at V and 7 bases at J, with 7 bases between the two ends. The CDR3 has 13 amino acids. CDR1 is SGHNT and CDR2 is YYREEE in the germline V gene (reference sequence). This chain's CDR3 is CASSLVQVGELFF. The CDR3 DNA reads as TGTGCCAGCAGCTTGGTTCAGGTCGGGGAGCTGTTTTTT. The full variable domain, completed using reference TRBV5-4 and TRBJ2-2, is ETGVTQSPTHLIKTRGQQVTLRCSSQSGHNTVSWYQQALGQGPQFIFQYYREEENGRGNFPPRFSGLQFPNYSSELNVNALELDDSALYLCASSLVQVGELFFGEGSRLTVL.

CDR3 DNA: TGCGCCAGCAGCACCTACCCATTGACTAGCAGACGCACAGATACGCAGTATTTT. Protein product: CASSTYPLTSRRTDTQYF. V and J are TRBV5-1 and TRBJ2-3; 7 bases are shared with TRBD2. Per the germline V gene, CDR1 is SGHRS and CDR2 is YFSETQ. CDR3 length: 18 residues. The ends lost 4 bases at V and 1 base at J; junction bases unmatched: 15.

This chain joins TRBV20-1 and TRBJ2-1; D call uncertain. This CDR3 spans 10 amino acids. Germline CDR1 and CDR2: DFQATT and SNEGSKA (reference sequence). V lost 6 bases and J 7 bases, leaving 7 bases between the germline ends. CDR3 amino acids: CSAPENEQFF. CDR3 coding DNA: TGCAGTGCGCCGGAGAATGAGCAGTTCTTC.

The chain links TRBV27 to TRBJ2-3; TRBD2 agrees at 7 bases. Trimming at V came to 3 bases and at J to 5 bases, leaving 14 bases not matched to a gene. Per germline, CDR1 MNHEY and CDR2 SMNVEV (reference sequence). The CDR3 is made up of 17 amino acids. The CDR3 protein is CASSFLRASGLGDTQYF. CDR3 nucleotides: TGTGCCAGCAGTTTTCTCCGTGCTAGCGGCCTGGGAGATACGCAGTATTTT.

The chain links TRBV18 to TRBJ2-7; the D is unclear. The V end was cut by 0 bases, the J end by 13 bases, with 19 bases between. The CDR3 totals 14 residues. Germline CDR1 is KGHSH and CDR2 is LQKENI. The CDR3, as DNA: TGTGCCAGCTCACCACCGTACTCCCCTCTCCAAGAATACTTC. Protein product: CASSPPYSPLQEYF.

The CDR3 DNA reads as TGCAGTCCGACAGCAAAAGAGACCCAGTACTTC. It is translated as CSPTAKETQYF. J is TRBJ2-5 and V is TRBV20-1; a weak D match, TRBD1 (5 bases). V was pared by 8 bases and J by 3 bases, with 10 bases between. CDR3 size: 11 residues. Germline V gene sequence: CDR1 DFQATT, CDR2 SNEGSKA (reference sequence).

The V gene is TRBV27, the J gene TRBJ1-2; the match to TRBD1 covers 9 bases. The CDR3 totals 14 residues. V was pared by 6 bases and J by 6 bases, with 8 bases of the junction left unmatched. CDR1 and CDR2 from the germline V gene are MNHEY and SMNVEV (reference sequence). The CDR3 DNA follows: TGTGCCAGCAGCGCCGGACAGGGGTATAATGGCTACACCTTC. Its translation is CASSAGQGYNGYTF.

The chain couples TRBV5-1 to TRBJ2-2; D is uncertain. This CDR3 is 12 amino acids long. V dropped 2 bases and J dropped 4 bases, with 3 bases sitting between them. Per germline, CDR1 SGHRS and CDR2 YFSETQ. The CDR3 nucleotides are TGCGCCAGCAGCTTTAGCACCGGGGAGCTGTTTTTT. Encoded protein: CASSFSTGELFF.

The chain carries TRBV28 and TRBJ2-2; D possibly corresponds to TRBD2 (6 bases). The CDR3 spans 17 residues. V was trimmed by 6 bases and J by 6 bases, leaving 23 bases between them. Germline V gene data show CDR1 as MDHEN and CDR2 as SYDVKM. The CDR3 DNA sequence: TGTGCCAGCAGGTCCCCAGCAGAGGGACTCCGGGCCGGGGAGCTGTTTTTT. This gives the protein CASRSPAEGLRAGELFF.

The chain uses TRBV5-4 and TRBJ1-1, with a possible D match to TRBD1 (5 bases). The germline V and J ends were trimmed by 9 bases and 0 bases, with 12 bases remaining between them. Germline V lookup: CDR1 SGHNT, CDR2 YYREEE (reference sequence). This CDR3 is built from 13 residues. In DNA form, the CDR3 reads TGTGCCATTCAACAGGTGATGAACACTGAAGCTTTCTTT. Its translation: CAIQQVMNTEAFF.

This clone occurred once. The chain recombines TRBV29-1 with TRBJ2-3, with D maybe TRBD2 (5 bases). The CDR3 covers 13 residues. Germline CDR1 SQVTM, CDR2 ANQGSEA. Trimming pared 3 bases from V and 0 bases from J, leaving 7 bases between. The CDR3 DNA reads as TGCAGCGTTGAGCGGACTAGCACAGATACGCAGTATTTT. Encoded protein: CSVERTSTDTQYF.

The chain uses TRBV2 and TRBJ1-5, with D possibly matching TRBD1 (6 bases). CDR1 SNHLY and CDR2 FYNNEI come from the germline V gene. The CDR3 is made up of 14 amino acids. The V end was cut by 5 bases, the J end by 0 bases, with 8 bases between. Here the CDR3 DNA reads TGTGCCAGCAGTCAGGGGATTAGCAATCAGCCCCAGCATTTT. Protein: CASSQGISNQPQHF.